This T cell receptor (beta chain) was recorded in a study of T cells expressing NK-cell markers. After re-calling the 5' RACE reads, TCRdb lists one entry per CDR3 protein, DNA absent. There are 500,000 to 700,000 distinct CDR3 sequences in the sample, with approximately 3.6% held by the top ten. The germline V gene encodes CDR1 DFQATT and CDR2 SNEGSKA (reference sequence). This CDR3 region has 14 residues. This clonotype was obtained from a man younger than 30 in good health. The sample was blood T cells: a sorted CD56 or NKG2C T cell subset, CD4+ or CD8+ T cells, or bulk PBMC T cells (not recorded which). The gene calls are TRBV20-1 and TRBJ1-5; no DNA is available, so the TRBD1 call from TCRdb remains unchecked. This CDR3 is CSAGSGGLNQPQHF.